A single sample gave rise to the 15 T cell receptor beta chains below, sequenced in a study of Ad26.COV2.S vaccination and SARS-CoV-2 variants. Data came from immunoSEQ multiplex PCR; TCRdb stores just in-frame clones and leaves some out. The top ten clones hold 13% of a sample with roughly 500,000 clones, 87% of them seen once. Treatment described: around 19 received Ad26.COV2.S at low or high dose, single or two shots; five or six received placebo; per-sample allocation not given. Sampling was done on day 63 after the first vaccine or placebo injection. Material: peripheral blood, obtained in a trial of Ad26.COV2.S vaccine versus placebo. These receptors came from a person between 18 and 59 years old who received the Ad26.COV2.S COVID-19 vaccine or a placebo.

The V call is TRBV6-6, the J call TRBJ1-1; 7 positions match TRBD1. Germline V CDR1 and CDR2: MNHNY, SVGAGI (reference sequence). CDR3 length: 16 amino acids. V was clipped by 5 bases and J by 5 bases; unmatched bases: 14. CDR3 DNA sequence: TGTGCCAGCAGTCCGCGGGAAAGGGGGCAGGGGACTGAAGCTTTCTTT. This translates into CASSPRERGQGTEAFF.

To note about this clone: This same CDR3 is encoded by further DNA sequences in the sample. The chain has TRBV6-2 or TRBV6-3 and TRBJ2-7; unclear D gene. The germline V gene encodes CDR1 MNHEY and CDR2 SVGEGT. This CDR3 contains 12 residues. V was shortened by 5 bases and J by 2 bases, with 7 bases between the two germline ends. The CDR3 DNA reads TGTGCCAGCAGTGCTACCCCCTACGAGCAGTACTTC. This translates into CASSATPYEQYF.

This clone was observed a single time. The V call is TRBV28, the J call TRBJ1-5, with 8 positions matching TRBD1. V lost 5 bases, J lost 3 bases, and 12 bases stayed unmatched. The CDR3 totals 17 residues. Germline CDR1 reads MDHEN; CDR2 reads SYDVKM. In nucleotides, the CDR3 is TGTGCCAGCAGTACTTCTAGGACAGGGCGAGCCAATCAGCCCCAGCATTTT. The encoded protein is CASSTSRTGRANQPQHF.

This clone was detected only a few times. This chain links TRBV27 with TRBJ2-7; 10 nucleotides match TRBD1. The germline V gene encodes CDR1 MNHEY and CDR2 SMNVEV (reference sequence). The CDR3 loop spans 16 amino acids. With 6 bases clipped from V and 6 bases from J, the junction kept 14 bases outside the gene matches. CDR3 in amino acids: CASSLAMGQGSGEQYF. As DNA, the CDR3 is TGTGCCAGCAGCCTCGCAATGGGACAGGGGAGCGGCGAGCAGTACTTC.

Details on this clone: Distinct nucleotide sequences in the sample also encode this CDR3. J is TRBJ1-1 and V is TRBV30; no clear D. Trimming took off 0 bases at V and 6 bases at J, with 5 bases between the two ends. The CDR3 length is 11 residues. From germline, CDR1 is GTSNPN and CDR2 SVGIG (reference sequence). Written as DNA, the CDR3 is TGTGCCTGGAGTGTACTTTCTGAAGCTTTCTTT. Its protein product is CAWSVLSEAFF.

The chain employs TRBV15 and TRBJ2-7; TRBD2 matches 7 bases. CDR3 size: 13 residues. The germline CDR1 and CDR2 sequences are LNHNV and YYDKDF (reference sequence). V lost 8 bases and J lost 2; bases outside the gene matches: 6. The CDR3 coding sequence is TGTGCCACCGCTAGCGGAAGCACCTACGAGCAGTACTTC. Amino acid sequence: CATASGSTYEQYF.

This chain links TRBV28 with TRBJ2-5, with TRBD2 matching over 8 bases. The CDR3 loop spans 15 amino acids. V gave up 11 bases and J gave up 3 bases; unmatched junction bases: 14. In germline, CDR1 is MDHEN, CDR2 SYDVKM. The CDR3 DNA reads as TGTGCCGCCTGTCGGGGGGGGTTTACCAAAGAGACCCAGTACTTC. It encodes CAACRGGFTKETQYF.

V usage is TRBV7-3 and J usage is TRBJ2-5; TRBD1 matches 9 bases. V was pared by 5 bases and J by 1 base, with 5 bases of the junction left unmatched. The CDR3 runs to 15 residues. Per the germline V gene, CDR1 is SGHTA and CDR2 is FQGTGA. CDR3 bases: TGTGCCAGCAGCGCAGGACAGGGGCCCCAAGAGACCCAGTACTTC. Translating gives CASSAGQGPQETQYF. Full variable domain (remainder filled in from reference TRBV7-3 and TRBJ2-5): GAGVSQTPSNKVTEKGKYVELRCDPISGHTALYWYRQSLGQGPEFLIYFQGTGAADDSGLPNDRFFAVRPEGSVSTLKIQRTERGDSAVYLCASSAGQGPQETQYFGPGTRLLVL.

The chain has TRBV28 and TRBJ2-1, with 8 nucleotides matching TRBD2. From germline, CDR1 is MDHEN and CDR2 SYDVKM. V gave up 5 bases and J gave up 2 bases; unmatched junction bases: 5. The length of the CDR3 is 15 residues. The CDR3 sequence is CASSEAGGTYNEQFF. The CDR3, as DNA: TGTGCCAGCAGTGAGGCGGGAGGCACCTACAATGAGCAGTTCTTC. Filled out from reference TRBV28 and TRBJ2-1, the complete variable domain reads DVKVTQSSRYLVKRTGEKVFLECVQDMDHENMFWYRQDPGLGLRLIYFSYDVKMKEKGDIPEGYSVSREKKERFSLILESASTNQTSMYLCASSEAGGTYNEQFFGPGTRLTVL.

CDR3 residues: CASSYGLSGQRYNEQFF. The CDR3 DNA reads as TGCGCCAGCAGCTATGGGTTATCGGGACAGCGATACAATGAGCAGTTCTTC. This sequence joins TRBV5-1 and TRBJ2-1; TRBD1 matches at 7 bases. Unmatched junction bases numbered 13, after V lost 3 bases and J lost 4 bases. The length of the CDR3 is 17 residues. Germline-derived CDR1 and CDR2 are SGHRS and YFSETQ.

The CDR3 bases are TGTGCCAGCAGCTTGTTAAGGGACGAGCAGTACTTC. Amino acids: CASSLLRDEQYF. The chain uses TRBV5-4 and TRBJ2-7; D gene unclear. Between the trimmed V and J ends, which lost 1 base and 5 bases, there was a span of 7 bases. Germline CDR1 SGHNT, CDR2 YYREEE (reference sequence). This CDR3 has 12 amino acids.

This clone was seen only once. This chain uses TRBV4-3 with TRBJ2-1; 9 nucleotides line up with TRBD2. This CDR3 has 17 residues. The V segment lost 1 base and the J segment 2 bases; nucleotides outside the gene matches: 6. Looked up from germline, CDR1 is LGHNA and CDR2 is YSLEER. The DNA for the CDR3 is TGCGCCAGCAGCCAAGGGGCTAGCGGGGACCCCTACAATGAGCAGTTCTTC. Its protein product is CASSQGASGDPYNEQFF.

This chain links TRBV5-1 with TRBJ2-3; D gene uncertain. Germline V gene sequence: CDR1 SGHRS, CDR2 YFSETQ. The CDR3 is 15 residues long. The V end was cut by 2 bases, the J end by 1 base, with 11 bases between. CDR3 region: CASSLDGRRTDTQYF. For the CDR3, the DNA is TGCGCCAGCAGCTTAGACGGCCGGCGCACAGATACGCAGTATTTT.

The J gene is TRBJ1-2, the V gene TRBV12-3 or TRBV12-4, with a weak D call TRBD1 (6 bases). The CDR3 covers 13 residues. The V gene lost 3 bases and the J gene lost 3 bases, with 8 bases spanning the gap. The CDR3 reads CASSFKGDYGYTF. For the CDR3, the DNA is TGTGCCAGCAGTTTTAAGGGGGACTATGGCTACACCTTC.

Concerning this clone: This same CDR3 is encoded by further DNA sequences in the sample. The chain links TRBV19 to TRBJ2-1, with D possibly matching TRBD2 (5 bases). This CDR3 spans 15 amino acids. The germline V and J ends were trimmed by 2 bases and 2 bases, with 10 bases remaining between them. Looked up from germline, CDR1 is LNHDA and CDR2 is SQIVND (reference sequence). The CDR3 here is CASSITAGPYNEQFF. Written as DNA, the CDR3 is TGTGCCAGTAGTATAACCGCGGGTCCCTACAATGAGCAGTTCTTC.